The 26 T cell receptor beta chains below were found in one sample sequenced in a study of vaccination and CD4 T cells after COVID-19 (dated by TCRdb to 2022 to 2024). The intended sense of this specimen's treatment or condition label: roughly 11-day PBMC culture with coronavirus spike peptide pools or control peptides (ViraFEST assay). Libraries were built with PCR. TCRdb lists the instrument as Illumina iSeq 100. At the Johns Hopkins FTIC core, DNA from the cultured CD4+ T cells underwent TCR sequencing with the Oncomine TCR Beta short-read assay. TCRdb handled the public reads itself, with Q25 trimming in fastp and clone calling in MiXCR, and kept productive beta chains. Rows with one shared CDR3 protein collapse into an entry with the most common genes and DNA. Within this sample are over 10,000 distinct CDR3 sequences, with 40% to 55% of them counted one time only. Clones ranked in the top ten supply about 6.8% of the sample.

Antigens for these TCRs are unknown. The sample comprised CD4+ T cells from blood, cultured in vitro. These receptors came from a human donor who had recovered from COVID-19.

This clonotype occurred once. The chain uses TRBV18 and TRBJ1-5, with 9 bases aligning to TRBD1. This CDR3 is 14 amino acids long. The germline CDR1 and CDR2 sequences are KGHSH and LQKENI. The V gene end was trimmed by 6 bases and the J gene end by 4 bases; junction bases not matched to a gene: 4. CDR3 sequence reads: CASSPGTGNQPQHF. The CDR3 bases are TGTGCCAGCTCGCCAGGGACAGGGAATCAGCCCCAGCATTTT. Looking up the rest from reference TRBV18 and TRBJ1-5 gives the full variable domain: NAGVMQNPRHLVRRRGQEARLRCSPMKGHSHVYWYRQLPEEGLKFMVYLQKENIIDESGMPKERFSAEFPKEGPSILRIQQVVRGDSAAYFCASSPGTGNQPQHFGDGTRLSIL.

V is TRBV30 and J is TRBJ1-3; TRBD1 is a possible D gene (6 bases). The CDR3 length is 14 residues. Per germline, CDR1 GTSNPN and CDR2 SVGIG (reference sequence). CDR3: CATAGHRSGNTIYF. In nucleotides, the CDR3 is TGTGCAACCGCGGGACACCGCTCTGGAAACACCATATATTTT.

By proportion, this clonotype is medium-sized. The chain carries TRBV18 and TRBJ1-2; D gene uncertain. The CDR3 has 15 amino acids. V gave up 4 bases and J gave up 0 bases, with 12 bases separating them. The germline V gene encodes CDR1 KGHSH and CDR2 LQKENI. CDR3 loop: CASSLEAVANYGYTF. The CDR3 region has the DNA TGTGCCAGCTCACTCGAGGCAGTAGCTAACTATGGCTACACCTTC.

V and J are TRBV2 and TRBJ1-4; 11 bases match TRBD1. The CDR3 runs 15 residues. Per germline, CDR1 SNHLY and CDR2 FYNNEI. V shed 6 bases and J 8 bases; nucleotides not matched to a gene: 8. In DNA, the CDR3 is TGTGCCAGCAGATACAGGACAGGGGGCTTCGAAAAACTGTTTTTT. It encodes CASRYRTGGFEKLFF.

The genes are TRBV24-1 and TRBJ1-2; 8 bases match TRBD1. The J segment lost 8 bases and the V segment lost 4 bases, leaving 5 bases of the junction unmatched. Per germline, CDR1 KGHDR and CDR2 SFDVKD. The CDR3 extends over 13 amino acids. In DNA form, the CDR3 reads TGTGCCACCAGTGACGGGACAGGCGGAGGCTACACCTTC. It encodes CATSDGTGGGYTF.

This chain uses TRBV15 with TRBJ1-2; a possible D gene is TRBD1 (6 bases). The CDR3 has 15 residues. Germline V gives CDR1 LNHNV, CDR2 YYDKDF (reference sequence). V was cut by 0 bases and J by 8 bases, with 16 bases left in between. The CDR3 protein is CATSRDPPGARGYTF. The CDR3 coding sequence is TGTGCCACCAGCAGAGATCCCCCGGGGGCGAGGGGCTACACCTTC.

This clonotype has a handful of counts. The chain joins TRBV2 to TRBJ1-2; 12 bases map to TRBD1. The J segment lost 4 bases and the V segment lost 6 bases, leaving 3 bases of the junction unmatched. CDR3 length equals 14 residues. Looked up from germline, CDR1 is SNHLY and CDR2 is FYNNEI. The CDR3 loop reads CASRGTGGLYGYTF. The CDR3 DNA reads TGTGCCAGCAGGGGGACAGGGGGCCTCTATGGCTACACCTTC.

This CDR3 is CASSGSMGVGSVKAFF. In nucleotides, the CDR3 is TGTGCCAGCAGTGGGTCGATGGGGGTAGGGAGCGTTAAAGCTTTCTTT. The chain employs TRBV12-3 or TRBV12-4 and TRBJ1-1; maybe TRBD1 (5 bases). The CDR3 has 16 amino acids. Trimming removed 5 bases from V and 9 bases from J, with 25 bases in between.

This clonotype was found a few times. The V and J genes are TRBV7-9 and TRBJ2-5; 15 positions match TRBD2. CDR1 is SEHNR, CDR2 FQNEAQ, per germline (reference sequence). Germline trimming cut 5 bases from V and 5 bases from J; bases unmatched to any gene: 9. This CDR3 has 17 residues. CDR3 amino acids: CASSPGTSGRISETQYF. CDR3 DNA sequence: TGTGCCAGCAGCCCGGGGACTAGCGGGAGGATCTCGGAGACCCAGTACTTC.

The chain links TRBV11-2 to TRBJ1-2; 7 bases match TRBD1. CDR1 is SGHAT, CDR2 FQNNGV, per germline. The ends lost 5 bases at V and 4 bases at J; junction bases unmatched: 16. The CDR3 consists of 17 residues. CDR3 amino acids: CASSQSKFGQVVYGYTF. CDR3 nucleotide sequence: TGTGCCAGCAGCCAGAGCAAATTCGGACAGGTGGTCTATGGCTACACCTTC.

CDR3 sequence (DNA): TGTGCCAGCAGTCCCGGACAGGGGTACCAGCCCCAGCATTTT. Protein sequence: CASSPGQGYQPQHF. The chain combines TRBV27 with TRBJ1-5; TRBD1 aligns across 9 bases. CDR3 length: 14 amino acids. In germline, CDR1 is MNHEY, CDR2 SMNVEV (reference sequence). Unmatched junction bases numbered 6, after V lost 5 bases and J lost 7 bases.

This clonotype was seen a handful of times. CDR3 amino acids: CASHHVPGHYGYTF. In nucleotides, the CDR3 is TGTGCCAGCCATCACGTCCCAGGTCACTATGGCTACACCTTC. The chain carries TRBV19 and TRBJ1-2; D not resolved. Deletions cut 9 bases from V and 3 bases from J, with 17 bases between. The CDR3 spans 14 residues. CDR1 LNHDA and CDR2 SQIVND come from the germline V gene (reference sequence).

The rearrangement links TRBV19 to TRBJ1-1; D gene uncertain. Germline V gene data show CDR1 as LNHDA and CDR2 as SQIVND (reference sequence). The CDR3 extends over 13 amino acids. Deletions cut 3 bases from V and 5 bases from J, with 10 bases between. CDR3 region: CASSMLAGTEAFF. Here the CDR3 DNA reads TGTGCCAGTAGTATGCTGGCTGGGACTGAAGCTTTCTTT.

J is TRBJ2-7 and V is TRBV7-9, with D perhaps matching TRBD1 or TRBD2 (5 bases each). Germline V gene data show CDR1 as SEHNR and CDR2 as FQNEAQ (reference sequence). CDR3 size: 14 residues. V lost 2 bases, J lost 2 bases, and 10 bases lay in between. The CDR3 DNA reads TGTGCCAGCAGCTTAACGGGACCGGCCTACGAGCAGTACTTC. Translation gives CASSLTGPAYEQYF.

V usage is TRBV21-1 and J usage is TRBJ1-2. TRBV21-1 is a known pseudogene. The CDR3 runs to 11 residues. In nucleotides, the CDR3 is TGTGCCAGCAGCCCCGACTCTGGCTACACCTTC. Its protein is CASSPDSGYTF.

V is TRBV12-3 or TRBV12-4 and J is TRBJ2-2, with D uncertain. The V gene lost 1 base and the J gene lost 1 base, with 10 bases spanning the gap. The CDR3 covers 16 residues. The DNA of the CDR3 is TGTGCCAGCAGTTTAGAGACTCTTTTGAACACCGGGGAGCTGTTTTTT. It translates to CASSLETLLNTGELFF.

Remarks on this clonotype: This may come from a read error, since a much larger clone is one base off. CDR3 sequence reads: CVSSLSSPGTSGANVLTF. The CDR3 DNA follows: TGTGTCAGCAGTTTAAGTTCGCCGGGCACCTCTGGGGCCAACGTCCTGACTTTC. The chain is built from TRBV27 and TRBJ2-6, with D unclear. Germline CDR1 and CDR2: MNHEY and SMNVEV (reference sequence). The CDR3 loop spans 18 amino acids.

This clonotype is termed medium-sized. The CDR3 DNA follows: TGCAGCGTTAGGTTAATGAACACCGGGGAGCTGTTTTTT. Amino acids: CSVRLMNTGELFF. This sequence joins TRBV29-1 and TRBJ2-2; D is unclear. Trimming shortened V by 5 bases and J by 1 base, and 8 bases separated the two germline ends. The CDR3 has 13 residues. Germline V gene lookup returns CDR1 SQVTM and CDR2 ANQGSEA.

The chain joins TRBV25-1 to TRBJ2-7; 10 bases line up with TRBD1. CDR1 and CDR2 (germline): MGHDK, SYGVNS. The ends lost 2 bases at V and 4 bases at J; junction bases unmatched: 5. CDR3 length: 15 residues. The CDR3 region is CASSEGDRGGYEQYF. In DNA, the CDR3 is TGTGCCAGCAGTGAAGGGGACAGGGGCGGATACGAGCAGTACTTC.

This chain joins TRBV11-2 and TRBJ2-1; D is unclear. Trimming removed 2 bases at V and 7 bases at J, with 9 bases between. CDR3 length: 13 residues. The germline CDR1 and CDR2 sequences are SGHAT and FQNNGV. The CDR3 nucleotides read TGTGCCAGCAGCTTATCTCTCCTTAATGAGCAGTTCTTC. As protein: CASSLSLLNEQFF.

This clonotype was picked up a small number of times. The CDR3 DNA is TGCAGTGCTAGAAGCGGCAACACCAATCAGCCCCAGCATTTT. Its translation: CSARSGNTNQPQHF. This chain links TRBV20-1 with TRBJ1-5; D gene unclear. The CDR3 has 14 residues. Germline CDR1 and CDR2: DFQATT and SNEGSKA (reference sequence). With 2 bases removed from V and 3 bases from J, the gap between germline ends came to 11 bases.

This chain joins TRBV6-1 and TRBJ2-7; D is unresolved. The germline CDR1 and CDR2 sequences are MNHNS and SASEGT. Trimming removed 10 bases from V and 2 bases from J, with 6 bases in between. There are 10 residues in the CDR3. CDR3 nucleotide sequence: TGTGCCAACCCGCCCTACGAGCAGTACTTC. Translating it yields CANPPYEQYF.

The chain carries TRBV5-8 and TRBJ2-3; the match to TRBD2 covers 13 bases. CDR3 length: 16 amino acids. Germline V CDR1 and CDR2: SGHTS, YDEGEE. Germline trimming cut 5 bases from V and 2 bases from J; bases unmatched to any gene: 5. CDR3 region: CASSKGLAGDTDTQYF. CDR3 DNA sequence: TGTGCCAGCAGTAAAGGACTAGCGGGAGACACAGATACGCAGTATTTT.

A few counts support this clonotype. The rearrangement uses TRBV12-3 or TRBV12-4 and TRBJ1-5; maybe TRBD1 (6 bases). This CDR3 contains 13 residues. The V gene lost 7 bases and the J gene lost 7 bases, with 14 bases spanning the gap. The CDR3 region has the DNA TGTGCCAGCATGGGGGGGGGCGTACAGCCCCAGCATTTT. This gives the protein CASMGGGVQPQHF.

This chain links TRBV19 with TRBJ1-1, with TRBD1 identical over 7 bases. J lost 3 bases, V lost 6 bases, and 7 bases had no gene match. Germline V gene data show CDR1 as LNHDA and CDR2 as SQIVND (reference sequence). There are 14 residues in the CDR3. The CDR3 bases are TGTGCCAGTAGCCTAACAGGGGCTTACACTGAAGCTTTCTTT. Residues: CASSLTGAYTEAFF.

The rearrangement links TRBV5-5 to TRBJ2-7; maybe TRBD1 (6 bases). The length of the CDR3 is 14 residues. V lost 4 bases and J lost 2, with 13 bases in between. Germline CDR1 SGHKS, CDR2 YYEKEE (reference sequence). The CDR3 nucleotides read TGTGCCAGCAGCGTCCGGGACACAACCTACGAGCAGTACTTC. Its protein is CASSVRDTTYEQYF.